This TCR beta chain came from a study of blood T cells in healthy people across ages. Overall study results and limits: PBMCs went unsorted, and a conclusive naive versus antigen-experienced comparison was therefore prevented. The study found more naive CD4+ cells and higher diversity in long-lived than aged donors.

Those donating, healthy Caucasian individuals from Russia, were aged about 6 to 100. Each donor gave 9.5 to 10 milliliters of peripheral blood. In the case of this clonotype: The antigen remains undetermined.

Together with a sample-barcoded 5' primer, a J-beta primer mix was included in a second PCR lasting roughly 7 to 11 cycles. TCRdb fed the 5' RACE reads into MiXCR, producing one record per CDR3 protein. The table has about 940,000 distinct CDR3 sequences, 45% to 50% seen once; the top ten hold roughly an eighth. The source of this sequence is a man aged 25 to 40 in good health. Sequenced sample: blood.

CDR3 sequence (DNA): TGCGCCAGCAGTGATGGGACAGGGCGTGACAATGAAAAACTGTTTTTT. Encoded protein: CASSDGTGRDNEKLFF. This chain links TRBV5-1 with TRBJ1-4, with TRBD1 matching 9 bases. CDR1 SGHRS and CDR2 YFSETQ come from the germline V gene. This CDR3 contains 16 residues. Trimming removed 5 bases from V and 5 bases from J; junction bases left unmatched: 10.